Reported below is one T cell receptor beta chain. Its antigen is unknown. Sequencing was performed with immunoSEQ multiplex PCR; in TCRdb, only in-frame clones are kept and a portion is missing. There are roughly 100,000 clones in the sample; roughly 87% occur only once, and 35% to 50% lies in the top ten. The CDR3 extends over 15 amino acids. The germline gives CDR1 SGDLS, CDR2 YYNGEE. The V and J ends lost 2 bases and 2 bases respectively, with 13 bases between them. These data belong to a study of T cell responses to AZD1222 COVID-19 vaccine. The study, taken as a whole, reports: Once two AZD1222 doses were given, Spike-specific TCR breadth and depth went up. The number of AZD1222 recipients seropositive at baseline was only five to seven. The repertoires were collected only after the peak T cell response.

The material sequenced was peripheral blood, taken 28 days after the second AZD1222 dose. The sequence was collected from an adult who received the AZD1222 COVID-19 vaccine. V and J are TRBV9 and TRBJ1-1; D might be TRBD1 (5 bases). In nucleotides, the CDR3 is TGTGCCAGCAGCGTTTTAGGGCAGGGAAACACTGAAGCTTTCTTT. Translation gives CASSVLGQGNTEAFF.